Sequencing of this T cell receptor (beta chain) was carried out in a study of radiation and T cells in renal cell carcinoma. V gave up 4 bases and J gave up 3 bases, with 10 bases separating them. Germline loops: CDR1 SGDLS, CDR2 YYNGEE. The CDR3 is 13 amino acids. The time point here: blood 2 weeks post-SBRT. Treatment reported: 15 Gy SBRT to primary tumor, nephrectomy 4 weeks later. Repertoires were generated with immunoSEQ multiplex PCR, while TCRdb's copy carries only in-frame clones and drops some. The repertoire holds about 130,000 clones, with 81% as singletons. The chain links TRBV9 to TRBJ1-1; no definite D call. Sequenced here: blood, sampled from a patient whose treatment included radiotherapy and nephrectomy. The clonotype was recovered from a man over 45 with renal cell carcinoma. Here the CDR3 DNA reads TGTGCCAGCAGCCCCTTGAGGTACACTGAAGCTTTCTTT. Protein product: CASSPLRYTEAFF.